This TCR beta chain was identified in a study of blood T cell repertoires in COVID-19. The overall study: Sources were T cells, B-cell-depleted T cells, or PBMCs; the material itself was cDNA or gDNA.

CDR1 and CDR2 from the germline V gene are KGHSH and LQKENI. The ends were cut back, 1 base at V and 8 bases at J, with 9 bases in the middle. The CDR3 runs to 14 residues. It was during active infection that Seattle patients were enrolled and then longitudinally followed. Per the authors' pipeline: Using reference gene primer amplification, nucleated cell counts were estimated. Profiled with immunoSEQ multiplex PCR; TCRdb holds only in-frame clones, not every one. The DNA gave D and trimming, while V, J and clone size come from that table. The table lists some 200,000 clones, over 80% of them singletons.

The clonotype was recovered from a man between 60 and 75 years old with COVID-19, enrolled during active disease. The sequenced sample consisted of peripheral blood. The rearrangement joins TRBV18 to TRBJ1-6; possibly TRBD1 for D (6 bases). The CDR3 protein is CASSPRDTDSPLHF. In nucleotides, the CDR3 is TGTGCCAGCTCACCACGGGACACCGATTCACCCCTCCACTTT.